The clone carrying this TCR beta chain was observed once. Antigen: not known. The sample is drawn from a study of cytomegalovirus exposure and HLA in healthy donors. About the research overall: There were 300 to 400 genotyped donors. Of these, about 80% fell in the genetic ancestry cluster associated with self-reported Caucasian donors.

General study points: V- and J-gene trimming of TCR beta was linked (in a later analysis) to a missense DCLRE1C variant. In vitro testing confirmed a few CMV-associated chains as specific for CMV antigens. Later, TCR association rates were found to vary by HLA locus, highest for DRB1 and lowest for HLA-C.

This CDR3 contains 14 residues. With V trimmed by 5 bases and J by 3 bases, 5 bases remained unmatched. The V gene's germline CDR1 is MNHEY and CDR2 SVGAGI. PCR used 60 Vbeta primers and 13 Jbeta primers. Measured with immunoSEQ multiplex PCR; TCRdb has only the in-frame clones, and not every one. Of under 150,000 clones listed, just under 85% were seen once; the top ten hold approximately 2.8%. The chain employs TRBV6-5 and TRBJ1-2; 8 positions match TRBD1. This TCR was sampled from a boy younger than 10 in good health and CMV-seronegative. The specimen sequenced was PBMCs. The CDR3 nucleotides are TGTGCCAGCAGTAATAGGACAGGGCACTATGGCTACACCTTC. As protein: CASSNRTGHYGYTF.